This is a list of T cell receptor beta chains from one sample in a study of T and B cells in COVID-19 patients. TCRdb reprocessed the multiplex PCR reads with MiXCR, giving one entry per CDR3 protein. The sample consists of 20,000 to 25,000 distinct CDR3 sequences, around 28% of them appearing once. The sample consisted of blood. The receptor set was obtained from a human donor who had recovered from COVID-19. The CDR3 runs from the conserved cysteine through the conserved F or W. D genes are given only for firm matches. Only some rows state a clone size, as once, few, many or a class for expanded clones.

>TRBV11-2|NA|TRBJ2-3|NA
CASSGTTDTQYF
TGTGCCAGCAGCGGCACCACAGATACGCAGTATTTT
>TRBV18|NA|TRBJ2-1|NA
CASSPPSGATRGGYNEQFF
TGTGCCAGCTCACCACCGAGTGGGGCAACTAGGGGGGGCTACAATGAGCAGTTCTTC
>TRBV18|few|TRBJ2-7|NA
CASSPLSQGKVEQYF
TGTGCCAGCTCACCGCTCTCCCAGGGGAAGGTAGAGCAGTACTTC
>TRBV27|medium-sized|TRBJ2-6|NA
CASRGLGSGANVLTF
TGTGCCAGCAGGGGGTTGGGCTCTGGGGCCAACGTCCTGACTTTC
>TRBV7-9|NA|TRBJ2-4|NA
CASSLRQGTDIQYF
TGTGCCAGCAGCTTACGGCAGGGTACGGACATTCAGTACTTC
>TRBV5-1|NA|TRBJ1-4|NA
CASSLGSAYNEKLFF
TGCGCCAGCAGCTTGGGGTCAGCCTATAATGAAAAACTGTTTTTT
>TRBV6-5|NA|TRBJ2-5|NA
CASSEVKGRLETQYF
TGTGCCAGCAGTGAAGTGAAGGGAAGGCTAGAGACCCAGTACTTC
>TRBV5-6|NA|TRBJ2-7|NA
CASSYRATYEQYF
TGTGCCAGCAGCTACCGGGCCACCTACGAGCAGTACTTC
>TRBV6-5|few|TRBJ1-3|NA
CASTWDTFSGNTIYF
TGTGCCAGCACCTGGGACACATTCTCTGGAAACACCATATATTTT
>TRBV5-1|NA|TRBJ2-7|TRBD2
CASSPASGSYEQYF
TGCGCCAGCAGCCCGGCTAGCGGTTCCTACGAGCAGTACTTC
>TRBV25-1|NA|TRBJ1-4|NA
CASGRGSEKLFF
TGTGCCAGCGGAAGAGGGAGTGAAAAACTGTTTTTT
>TRBV15|few|TRBJ1-2|TRBD1
CATSGPLTGDYGYTF
TGTGCCACCAGCGGCCCTTTAACAGGGGACTATGGCTACACCTTC
>TRBV12-3/TRBV12-4|NA|TRBJ1-3|NA
CASSLGFHTIYF
TGTGCCAGCAGTTTAGGGTTTCACACCATATATTTT
>TRBV30|many|TRBJ2-2|TRBD2
CAWSLGPGGSGELFF
TGTGCCTGGAGTCTGGGACCCGGGGGGAGCGGGGAGCTGTTTTTT
>TRBV19|NA|TRBJ1-2|NA
CASTQQGTGYGYTF
TGTGCCAGTACCCAACAGGGCACAGGCTATGGCTACACCTTC
>TRBV12-3/TRBV12-4|NA|TRBJ2-3|TRBD1
CASSPGQGPFTDTQYF
TGTGCCAGCAGTCCAGGACAGGGGCCCTTCACAGATACGCAGTATTTT
>TRBV30|many|TRBJ2-7|NA
CAWGGSSYEQYF
TGTGCCTGGGGAGGGAGCTCCTACGAGCAGTACTTC
>TRBV20-1|NA|TRBJ2-3|NA
CSASGRGASTDTQYF
TGCAGTGCTAGTGGGAGGGGGGCTAGCACAGATACGCAGTATTTT
>TRBV29-1|few|TRBJ1-2|TRBD1
CSVGSGGAMNGYTF
TGCAGCGTTGGGTCAGGGGGCGCCATGAATGGCTACACCTTC
>TRBV5-4|NA|TRBJ2-3|NA
CASSFGCGGETDTQYF
TGTGCCAGCAGTTTTGGTTGCGGCGGGGAGACAGATACGCAGTATTTT
>TRBV12-3/TRBV12-4|NA|TRBJ1-5|TRBD1
CASSLWEGQGRQPQHF
TGTGCCAGCAGTTTATGGGAGGGACAGGGTCGACAGCCCCAGCATTTT
>TRBV5-6|medium-sized|TRBJ2-2|NA
CASSFGGGELFF
TGTGCCAGCAGCTTTGGTGGCGGGGAGCTGTTTTTT
>TRBV12-3/TRBV12-4|NA|TRBJ2-3|NA
CASSLELAPPDTQYF
TGTGCCAGCAGTTTGGAACTAGCCCCCCCAGATACGCAGTATTTT
>TRBV6-1|few|TRBJ2-7|TRBD2
CASSEELAGAGEQYF
TGTGCCAGCAGTGAAGAACTAGCGGGAGCTGGCGAGCAGTACTTC
>TRBV20-1|few|TRBJ1-1|NA
CSARDSMNTEAFF
TGCAGTGCTCGGGACTCCATGAACACTGAAGCTTTCTTT
>TRBV7-6|NA|TRBJ2-7|TRBD1
CASSSDRYGGYEQYF
TGTGCCAGCAGCTCGGACAGGTATGGGGGTTACGAGCAGTACTTC
>TRBV7-4|NA|TRBJ2-7|TRBD1
CASSLRQGSYEQYF
TGTGCCAGCAGCTTGAGACAGGGGTCCTACGAGCAGTACTTC
>TRBV30|many|TRBJ1-6|TRBD1
CAWTVRTGMNSPLHF
TGTGCCTGGACGGTACGGACAGGGATGAATTCACCCCTCCACTTT
>TRBV5-4|few|TRBJ2-7|NA
CASSLDRVSYEQYF
TGTGCCAGCAGCTTGGACAGGGTAAGCTACGAGCAGTACTTC
>TRBV7-9|few|TRBJ2-3|NA
CASSLAWRDTQYF
TGTGCCAGCAGCTTAGCCTGGCGAGATACGCAGTATTTT
>TRBV29-1|NA|TRBJ2-5|TRBD1
CSVARQGRSETQYF
TGCAGCGTTGCTCGACAGGGGAGGTCAGAGACCCAGTACTTC
>TRBV6-5|NA|TRBJ2-7|NA
CASSLNSYEQYF
TGTGCCAGCAGCCTGAACTCCTACGAGCAGTACTTC
>TRBV19|medium-sized|TRBJ2-7|NA
CASSMVGDTTYEQYF
TGTGCCAGTAGTATGGTGGGGGACACTACCTACGAGCAGTACTTC
>TRBV6-2/TRBV6-3|NA|TRBJ2-3|NA
CASSYSRAQITDTQYF
TGTGCCAGCAGTTATAGTAGGGCACAAATCACAGATACGCAGTATTTT
>TRBV30|NA|TRBJ1-5|TRBD1
CAWSLTGANQPQHF
TGTGCCTGGAGTCTGACAGGGGCAAATCAGCCCCAGCATTTT
>TRBV12-3/TRBV12-4|NA|TRBJ1-5|NA
CASSLGPINQPQHF
TGTGCCAGCAGCCTGGGGCCTATTAATCAGCCCCAGCATTTT
>TRBV5-6|medium-sized|TRBJ2-7|NA
CASSRSYEQYF
TGTGCCAGCAGCCGCTCCTACGAGCAGTACTTC
>TRBV10-2|NA|TRBJ2-7|NA
CASGQIEYEQYF
TGCGCCAGCGGTCAAATTGAGTACGAGCAGTACTTC
>TRBV19|medium-sized|TRBJ2-7|NA
CASSMLQSYEQYF
TGTGCCAGTAGTATGCTACAGTCCTACGAGCAGTACTTC
>TRBV15|NA|TRBJ2-6|NA
CATSRGSGVNVLTF
TGTGCCACCAGCAGAGGGTCGGGGGTCAACGTCCTGACTTTC
>TRBV27|few|TRBJ2-1|TRBD2
CASSGGALNEQFF
TGTGCCAGCTCCGGGGGGGCACTCAATGAGCAGTTCTTC
>TRBV10-3|once|TRBJ2-3|TRBD2
CASTRSGRGADTQYF
TGTGCCAGCACCCGTAGCGGGAGGGGGGCAGATACGCAGTATTTT
>TRBV19|NA|TRBJ1-2|TRBD1
CASSPGQGIYGYTF
TGTGCCAGTAGCCCGGGACAGGGTATCTATGGCTACACCTTC
>TRBV30|NA|TRBJ2-7|TRBD2
CAWSPGTTYEQYF
TGTGCCTGGAGCCCCGGGACTACTTACGAGCAGTACTTC
>TRBV7-2|NA|TRBJ2-5|NA
CASSFETQYF
TGTGCCAGCAGCTTTGAGACCCAGTACTTC
>TRBV5-1|NA|TRBJ1-6|NA
CASSLLPGQSSYNSPLHF
TGCGCCAGCAGCTTGTTACCAGGTCAAAGCTCCTATAATTCACCCCTCCACTTT
>TRBV6-5|NA|TRBJ1-5|NA
CASSPLSGDSNQPQHF
TGTGCCAGCAGTCCCCTTAGCGGGGACAGCAATCAGCCCCAGCATTTT
>TRBV19|medium-sized|TRBJ2-3|TRBD1
CASTDRGRADTQYF
TGTGCCAGTACCGACAGGGGGAGAGCAGATACGCAGTATTTT
>TRBV11-1|many|TRBJ2-7|TRBD1
CASSYGQGVTYEQYF
TGTGCCAGCAGCTACGGACAGGGGGTGACCTACGAGCAGTACTTC
>TRBV19|medium-sized|TRBJ2-7|NA
CASSTGTSYEQYF
TGTGCCAGTAGTACGGGGACTTCCTACGAGCAGTACTTC
>TRBV7-6|NA|TRBJ1-5|TRBD1
CASSWDSYQPQHF
TGTGCCAGCAGCTGGGACAGTTATCAGCCCCAGCATTTT
>TRBV5-1|NA|TRBJ2-1|NA
CASREGGSYNEQFF
TGCGCCAGCCGCGAGGGGGGATCCTACAATGAGCAGTTCTTC
>TRBV7-9|NA|TRBJ2-7|NA
CASSDQSYEQYF
TGTGCCAGCAGCGACCAGAGCTACGAGCAGTACTTC
>TRBV11-1|NA|TRBJ2-7|TRBD1
CASSLGDRVYEQYF
TGTGCCAGCAGCTTAGGGGACAGAGTCTACGAGCAGTACTTC
>TRBV30|medium-sized|TRBJ2-3|NA
CAWSATFGTDTQYF
TGTGCCTGGAGTGCCACTTTTGGCACAGATACGCAGTATTTT
>TRBV19|NA|TRBJ1-5|NA
CASRQGQFNSNQPQHF
TGTGCCAGTAGACAAGGACAGTTTAATAGCAATCAGCCCCAGCATTTT
>TRBV18|few|TRBJ2-3|TRBD2
CASSPGTTTDTQYF
TGTGCCAGCTCACCAGGGACTACCACAGATACGCAGTATTTT